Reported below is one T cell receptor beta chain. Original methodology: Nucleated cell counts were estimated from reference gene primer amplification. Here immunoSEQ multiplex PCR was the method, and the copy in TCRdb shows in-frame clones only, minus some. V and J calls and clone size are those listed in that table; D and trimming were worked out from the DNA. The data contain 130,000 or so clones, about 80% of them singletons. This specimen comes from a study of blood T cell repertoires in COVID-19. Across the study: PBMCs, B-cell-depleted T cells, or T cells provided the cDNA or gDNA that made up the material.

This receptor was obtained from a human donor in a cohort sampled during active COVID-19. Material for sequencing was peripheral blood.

The CDR3 bases are TGTGCCAGCAGTGATCAGGGCCAGTCTCCCTACGAGCAGTACTTC. Translating gives CASSDQGQSPYEQYF. V gene TRBV6-1 combines with J gene TRBJ2-7; a weak D match, TRBD1 (5 bases). The V gene's germline CDR1 is MNHNS and CDR2 SASEGT. The CDR3 consists of 15 residues. Trimming removed 3 bases at V and 2 bases at J, with 14 bases between.